This entry is about one T cell receptor (beta chain). The data were taken from a study of control samples from healthy donors and cancer patients. Sequencing was performed with immunoSEQ multiplex PCR; in TCRdb, only in-frame clones are kept and a portion is missing. Altogether under 65,000 clones are present, under 95% being singletons, with the ten largest covering 0.75% to 0.95%. Sequencing was performed on PBMCs. The receptor was derived from a man aged 30-40 years with colorectal cancer.

CDR3 sequence reads: CASSQGRRDRGYGYTF. The CDR3 bases are TGCGCCAGCAGCCAGGGTCGCCGGGACAGGGGATATGGCTACACCTTC. The rearrangement uses TRBV4-1 and TRBJ1-2, with 10 bases aligning to TRBD1. CDR1 and CDR2 from the germline V gene are MGHRA and YSYEKL. With 3 bases clipped from V and 5 bases from J, the junction kept 9 bases outside the gene matches. This CDR3 has 16 amino acids.